Each of the 11 T cell receptor beta chains below was sequenced from the same sample in a study of T cell responses to AZD1222 COVID-19 vaccine listed by TCRdb under 2021. The time point label corresponds to: baseline before first vaccination. Libraries were prepared through the immunoSEQ multiplex PCR assay. As stored in TCRdb, this immuneACCESS dataset retains in-frame rearrangements with V and J assigned. A fraction of the clones does not appear; measured against another copy, unresolved V genes explain less than half of the discrepancy, and the remainder lacks a known reason. Recorded for this sample are about 180,000 clones; around 90% of them occurred a single time. The ten most abundant clones make up around 2.6% of the sample. Sequencing was performed on peripheral blood, taken on day 0 of AZD1222 vaccination. These receptors were taken from an adult in good health.

V gene TRBV6-1 combines with J gene TRBJ2-7, with TRBD1 matching over 11 bases. V dropped 2 bases and J dropped 2; count of bases not matched to a gene: 20. Germline V gene sequence: CDR1 MNHNS, CDR2 SASEGT. The CDR3 contains 21 residues. In DNA, the CDR3 is TGTGCCAGCAGTGAAAGGTTGGGAGCGGAAGACTGGACAGGGGGCCCCTACGAGCAGTACTTC. This gives the protein CASSERLGAEDWTGGPYEQYF.

This rearrangement joins TRBV5-1 to TRBJ2-1, with D perhaps TRBD2 (7 bases). This CDR3 has 17 residues. Trimming removed 4 bases at V and 5 bases at J, with 22 bases between. CDR1 and CDR2 from the germline V gene are SGHRS and YFSETQ. In nucleotides, the CDR3 is TGCGCCAGCAGCCAATATGGGGGGGCCCTCAGGGACAATGAGCAGTTCTTC. Translating it yields CASSQYGGALRDNEQFF.

The genes are TRBV10-1 and TRBJ1-2, with a tentative D call TRBD1 (6 bases). Looked up from germline, CDR1 is WNHNN and CDR2 is SYGVQD (reference sequence). This CDR3 has 16 residues. The V end lost 0 bases, the J end lost 0 bases, and 11 bases lay between the germline ends. The CDR3 DNA sequence: TGCGCCAGCAGTGAGTCGGGGGGCAGGGCTAACTATGGCTACACCTTC. This gives the protein CASSESGGRANYGYTF.

The chain employs TRBV4-1 and TRBJ2-7, with 9 bases fitting TRBD2. The CDR3 contains 15 residues. Trimming took 2 bases from V and 4 from J; bases not matched to a gene: 6. The V gene's germline CDR1 is MGHRA and CDR2 YSYEKL. The CDR3 DNA follows: TGCGCCAGCAGCCAACTCGCGGGAGGGCCTTACGAGCAGTACTTC. This sequence encodes CASSQLAGGPYEQYF.

V usage is TRBV5-1 and J usage is TRBJ2-1, with 7 bases fitting TRBD2. Germline CDR1 SGHRS, CDR2 YFSETQ. The CDR3 contains 12 residues. Trimming cost V 4 bases and J 8 bases; bases outside gene matches: 3. The CDR3 bases are TGCGCCAGCAGCCCCACTAGCGATGAGCAGTTCTTC. Translation: CASSPTSDEQFF. Filled out from reference TRBV5-1 and TRBJ2-1, the complete variable domain reads KAGVTQTPRYLIKTRGQQVTLSCSPISGHRSVSWYQQTPGQGLQFLFEYFSETQRNKGNFPGRFSGRQFSNSRSEMNVSTLELGDSALYLCASSPTSDEQFFGPGTRLTVL.

This sequence joins TRBV4-1 and TRBJ2-5; 13 bases are shared with TRBD2. Trimming cost V 4 bases and J 1 base; bases outside gene matches: 6. The CDR3 sequence is 17 residues long. CDR1 and CDR2 (germline): MGHRA, YSYEKL. The CDR3 is CASSPGTSGTLQETQYF. The CDR3 DNA reads as TGCGCCAGCAGCCCCGGGACTAGCGGGACTCTCCAAGAGACCCAGTACTTC.

The V and J genes are TRBV5-4 and TRBJ2-1, with D unclear. Trimming removed 5 bases from V and 0 bases from J, with 6 bases in between. CDR1 and CDR2 from the germline V gene are SGHNT and YYREEE (reference sequence). The CDR3 extends over 13 amino acids. CDR3 sequence reads: CASRRSSYNEQFF. The CDR3 DNA reads as TGTGCCAGCAGGAGGAGCTCCTACAATGAGCAGTTCTTC.

In this sample, this clone turned up once. V is TRBV19 and J is TRBJ2-7; D perhaps matches TRBD2 (6 bases). CDR3 size: 15 residues. Germline CDR1 is LNHDA and CDR2 is SQIVND (reference sequence). V lost 2 bases, J lost 4 bases, and 15 bases lay in between. The CDR3 spells CASSISRRGPYEQYF. CDR3 sequence (DNA): TGTGCCAGTAGTATATCCCGGAGGGGTCCTTACGAGCAGTACTTC. Full variable domain (rest looked up from reference TRBV19 and TRBJ2-7): DGGITQSPKYLFRKEGQNVTLSCEQNLNHDAMYWYRQDPGQGLRLIYYSQIVNDFQKGDIAEGYSVSREKKESFPLTVTSAQKNPTAFYLCASSISRRGPYEQYFGPGTRLTVT.

The V gene is TRBV15, the J gene TRBJ2-1, with 9 positions matching TRBD2. The CDR3 spans 16 residues. The germline V gene has CDR1 LNHNV and CDR2 YYDKDF (reference sequence). V was pared by 1 base and J by 5 bases, with 6 bases of the junction left unmatched. Here the CDR3 reads CATSRAPSGDHNEQFF. Here the CDR3 DNA reads TGTGCCACCAGCAGAGCGCCTAGCGGGGATCACAATGAGCAGTTCTTC. The whole variable domain, remainder taken from reference TRBV15 and TRBJ2-1, is DAMVIQNPRYQVTQFGKPVTLSCSQTLNHNVMYWYQQKSSQAPKLLFHYYDKDFNNEADTPDNFQSRRPNTSFCFLDIRSPGLGDTAMYLCATSRAPSGDHNEQFFGPGTRLTVL.

The chain carries TRBV12-5 and TRBJ1-1, with D possibly TRBD1 on 6 matching bases. Germline CDR1 LGHNT, CDR2 FRNRAP. This CDR3 has 13 amino acids. Trimming took off 1 base at V and 8 bases at J, with 11 bases between the two ends. CDR3 coding DNA: TGTGCTAGTGGTTTGGAAGACGGGACAGAAGCTTTCTTT. It specifies CASGLEDGTEAFF.

The rearrangement links TRBV15 to TRBJ1-4, with 9 bases identical to TRBD1. Unmatched junction bases numbered 5, after V lost 2 bases and J lost 4 bases. Germline assignment: CDR1 LNHNV and CDR2 YYDKDF (reference sequence). The CDR3 is 16 residues long. The CDR3 loop is CATSRKDRGSNEKLFF. The CDR3 DNA follows: TGTGCCACCAGCAGAAAGGACAGGGGAAGTAATGAAAAACTGTTTTTT.